A selection of T cell receptor beta chains follows, all from one sample in a study of neurological immune-mediated disorders. TCRdb itself ran the 5' RACE reads through MiXCR, one entry per CDR3 protein. Seen here are 20,000 or so distinct CDR3 sequences, about an eighth observed once, and the top ten hold 16%. Sequenced material: PBMCs. The receptors here all came from a woman aged 40 to 50 with HTLV-1-associated myelopathy (HAM/TSP). The CDR3 runs from the conserved cysteine through the conserved F or W. The D gene is left open where the match is weak. The listing skips clone size in some rows; elsewhere it reads once, few, many or a size class.

TGTGCCAGCAATTCCGCGCCGTATGAGAGGTACTCTGGAAACACCATAAATTTT CASNSAPYERYSGNTINF TRBJ1-3 . TRBV7-9 .
TGTGCCAGCAGTCGGGTAGCGGGGGCTCCCTACGAGCAGTACTTC CASSRVAGAPYEQYF TRBJ2-7 TRBD2 TRBV12-3/TRBV12-4 many
TGCAGTGCTGGCGGGCGGAACTATGGCTACACCTTC CSAGGRNYGYTF TRBJ1-2 . TRBV20-1 medium-sized
TGTGCCAGCAGCTTGGTTCGTTCGACTAGCTGGGAGACCCAGTACTTC CASSLVRSTSWETQYF TRBJ2-5 TRBD2 TRBV5-6 many
TGTGCCAACAGCGTGCGGACATGGGGGAACACCGGGGAGCTGTTTTTT CANSVRTWGNTGELFF TRBJ2-2 . TRBV9 .
TGTGCCATCAGTGAGGCGGGGGGGCAAACGCAGTATTTT CAISEAGGQTQYF TRBJ2-3 TRBD2 TRBV10-3 many
TGTGCCAGCAGCGTCTCGAGGACTAGCGGGGGGGCATACAATGAGCAGTTCTTC CASSVSRTSGGAYNEQFF TRBJ2-1 TRBD2 TRBV9 many
TGCGCCAGCAGCTTGGATAACGACTCGGACGGTTTTGGAAACACCATATATTTT CASSLDNDSDGFGNTIYF TRBJ1-3 . TRBV5-1 .
TGTGCCAGCAGCCAAGATCGGGGGGGCACGTCGGAGACCCAGTACTTC CASSQDRGGTSETQYF TRBJ2-5 TRBD2 TRBV3-1 many
TGTGCCACCAGCAGAGGCGACAAAGACTATGGCTACACCTTC CATSRGDKDYGYTF TRBJ1-2 . TRBV15 many
TGTGCCATCAGTGAGTCGATTTACGAGCAGTACTTC CAISESIYEQYF TRBJ2-7 . TRBV10-3 many
TGTGCCAGCCTAGGAACAGAAGAGACCCAGTACTTC CASLGTEETQYF TRBJ2-5 . TRBV2 .
TGTGCCAGCAGCGCTAACGTGGCCTGGGAGACCCAGTACTTC CASSANVAWETQYF TRBJ2-5 . TRBV7-3 .
TGTGCCAGCACCACTACCGGGACTAGCGGTAACACAGATACGCAGTATTTT CASTTTGTSGNTDTQYF TRBJ2-3 TRBD2 TRBV7-8 many
TGCAGTGCTACCCGACTAGCGGGAGGGCCCCCCCCCTACGAGCAGTACTTC CSATRLAGGPPPYEQYF TRBJ2-7 TRBD2 TRBV20-1 many
TGTGCCGGGGACGACGGTCGGGGGACCCAGTACTTC CAGDDGRGTQYF TRBJ2-5 . TRBV6-6 many